A single sample is the source of the 31 T cell receptor beta chains below, sequenced in a study of response to subunit inactivated influenza vaccine (dated by TCRdb to the late 2010s). The library was built by means of RT-PCR. Sequencing was performed on an Illumina HiSeq 2500. TCRdb took the public reads, trimmed them with fastp at Q25, ran MiXCR for clone calling and kept in-frame beta chains. Entries that share a CDR3 protein sequence are merged under the most common genes and DNA. This sample lists about 500,000 distinct CDR3 sequences; approximately 15% were detected once. The ten largest make up less than 4% of the sample. The sample here was CD4+ T cells sorted from PBMCs, taken less than 25 months after vaccination. The receptors here all came from a man between 45 and 75 years old who received an inactivated influenza vaccine. Donor details come from another sample of the same person, matched by shared clones.

This clonotype was counted many times. This chain uses TRBV4-1 with TRBJ2-7, with 11 nucleotides matching TRBD2. CDR3 length: 16 amino acids. Germline loops: CDR1 MGHRA, CDR2 YSYEKL. V was pared by 3 bases and J by 2 bases, with 6 bases of the junction left unmatched. CDR3 in amino acids: CASSQPSGRRPYEQYF. CDR3 nucleotide sequence: TGCGCCAGCAGCCAGCCTAGCGGGAGGCGCCCCTACGAGCAGTACTTC.

This clonotype appeared a few times. The chain combines TRBV20-1 with TRBJ1-5, with unresolved D. The CDR3 is 14 residues long. The V end lost 4 bases, the J end lost 6 bases, and 16 bases lay between the germline ends. Germline V gives CDR1 DFQATT, CDR2 SNEGSKA (reference sequence). CDR3 protein: CSAKKWEPGQPQHF. The CDR3 DNA sequence: TGCAGTGCTAAAAAATGGGAGCCCGGTCAGCCCCAGCATTTT.

V usage is TRBV10-3 and J usage is TRBJ2-7, with TRBD1 as a possible D gene (5 bases). The germline CDR1 and CDR2 sequences are ENHRY and SYGVKD. This CDR3 region has 11 residues. V shed 7 bases and J shed 5 bases, with 9 bases lying between them. The CDR3 reads CAITGSDEQYF. The CDR3 DNA sequence: TGTGCCATCACAGGGTCCGACGAGCAGTACTTC.

The chain employs TRBV3-1 and TRBJ2-7; either TRBD1 or TRBD2 may supply D (6 bases each). Germline CDR1 reads LGHDT; CDR2 reads YNNKEL (reference sequence). The CDR3 consists of 15 residues. V lost 3 bases and J 0 bases, leaving 12 bases between the germline ends. The CDR3 is CASSHDGGLSYEQYF. For the CDR3, the DNA is TGTGCCAGCAGCCACGACGGGGGCCTCTCCTACGAGCAGTACTTC.

CDR3 in DNA: TGTGCCATCCAGCGGGGGGACTTTAGCACAGATACGCAGTATTTT. Its protein product is CAIQRGDFSTDTQYF. The chain recombines TRBV10-3 with TRBJ2-3; 9 bases are a match to TRBD2. The CDR3 is 15 amino acids. Germline-derived CDR1 and CDR2 are ENHRY and SYGVKD. V lost 8 bases, J lost 0 bases, and 6 bases stayed unmatched.

The chain links TRBV11-2 to TRBJ2-1; 8 bases align to TRBD2. The V segment lost 0 bases and the J segment 0 bases; nucleotides outside the gene matches: 10. From germline, CDR1 is SGHAT and CDR2 FQNNGV. The CDR3 spans 19 residues. CDR3 region: CASSLDASSGVSSYNEQFF. The CDR3 coding sequence is TGTGCCAGCAGCTTAGATGCTAGTAGCGGGGTGAGCTCCTACAATGAGCAGTTCTTC. The complete variable domain, with remaining parts taken from reference TRBV11-2 and TRBJ2-1, reads EAGVAQSPRYKIIEKRQSVAFWCNPISGHATLYWYQQILGQGPKLLIQFQNNGVVDDSQLPKDRFSAERLKGVDSTLKIQPAKLEDSAVYLCASSLDASSGVSSYNEQFFGPGTRLTVL.

The chain uses TRBV12-3 or TRBV12-4 and TRBJ2-7; D is ambiguous. The CDR3 extends over 11 amino acids. The V end lost 6 bases, the J end lost 3 bases, and 6 bases lay between the germline ends. CDR3 nucleotides: TGTGCCAGCAGGCCACGCTACGAGCAGTACTTC. It yields the protein CASRPRYEQYF.

This clonotype was found many times. The gene calls are TRBV7-2 and TRBJ1-2; a possible D gene is TRBD1 (6 bases). Trimming stripped 5 bases from V and 5 bases from J, with 9 bases between. The CDR3 is 12 amino acids. Looked up from germline, CDR1 is SGHTA and CDR2 is FQGNSA. CDR3 loop: CASSNTGYGYTF. The CDR3 region has the DNA TGTGCCAGCAGCAACACAGGGTATGGCTACACCTTC.

This clonotype was seen at least ten times. The chain is built from TRBV25-1 and TRBJ1-3; D may be TRBD1 (6 bases). From germline, CDR1 is MGHDK and CDR2 SYGVNS. The CDR3 runs to 16 residues. The V end lost 4 bases, the J end lost 1 base, and 14 bases lay between the germline ends. DNA for the CDR3: TGTGCCAGCAGTGCCGAGGGGGGAACTTCTGGAAACACCATATATTTT. Protein sequence: CASSAEGGTSGNTIYF.

This clonotype was seen a few times. The gene calls are TRBV21-1 and TRBJ2-7. TRBV21-1 is a known pseudogene. This CDR3 contains 14 residues. CDR3 nucleotide sequence: TGTGCCAGCAGCAAAGAGAACAGAACCTACGAGCAGTACTTC. This gives the protein CASSKENRTYEQYF.

This clonotype has a handful of counts. This sequence joins TRBV2 and TRBJ2-1, with D maybe TRBD2 (6 bases). This CDR3 region has 16 residues. V lost 1 base to trimming and J lost 0 bases, with 10 bases between them. From germline, CDR1 is SNHLY and CDR2 FYNNEI. The CDR3 here is CASSEDGGISYNEQFF. CDR3 bases: TGTGCCAGCAGTGAAGACGGGGGAATCTCCTACAATGAGCAGTTCTTC.

This clonotype was counted at least ten times. The chain combines TRBV12-3 or TRBV12-4 with TRBJ2-1; D might be TRBD1 (6 bases). This CDR3 has 15 residues. Trimming took off 5 bases at V and 1 base at J, with 12 bases between the two ends. CDR3 in DNA: TGTGCCAGCAGTGGGGGCAGGGGATCCTACAATGAGCAGTTCTTC. Translation gives CASSGGRGSYNEQFF.

This clonotype was counted only a few times. This chain joins TRBV15 and TRBJ2-3; D gene uncertain. Between the trimmed V and J ends, which lost 0 bases and 5 bases, there was a span of 6 bases. The V gene's germline CDR1 is LNHNV and CDR2 YYDKDF (reference sequence). The CDR3 is made up of 13 amino acids. In nucleotides, the CDR3 is TGTGCCACCAGCAGAGATTTAAGAGATACGCAGTATTTT. This gives the protein CATSRDLRDTQYF.

Only one count was recorded for this clonotype. This rearrangement joins TRBV28 to TRBJ2-1, with TRBD1 matching 7 bases. This CDR3 has 15 residues. Germline CDR1 is MDHEN and CDR2 is SYDVKM. V shed 6 bases and J 4 bases; nucleotides not matched to a gene: 9. CDR3 nucleotides: TGTGCCAGCAGCGGCCGGGACAGATCTTACAATGAGCAGTTCTTC. Protein: CASSGRDRSYNEQFF.

There are a few counts of this clonotype. J is TRBJ2-4 and V is TRBV7-9; D is possibly TRBD2 (5 bases). V gave up 2 bases and J gave up 6 bases, with 17 bases separating them. Germline CDR1 and CDR2: SEHNR and FQNEAQ (reference sequence). The CDR3 loop spans 16 amino acids. For the CDR3, the DNA is TGTGCCAGCAGCTTAATGAGCGCAGCGGCCGGAAACATTCAGTACTTC. Its protein product is CASSLMSAAAGNIQYF.

The chain has TRBV7-9 and TRBJ2-1; D possibly corresponds to TRBD1 (6 bases). Trimming stripped 4 bases from V and 3 bases from J, with 16 bases between. Germline lookup yields CDR1 SEHNR and CDR2 FQNEAQ (reference sequence). The CDR3 consists of 16 residues. CDR3 bases: TGTGCCAGCAGCTGGAGACAGGACGCCGACTACAATGAGCAGTTCTTC. Translation gives CASSWRQDADYNEQFF.

The chain is built from TRBV12-3 or TRBV12-4 and TRBJ2-7; D not certain. Trimming removed 1 base from V and 6 bases from J, with 13 bases in between. This CDR3 has 14 residues. The CDR3 sequence is CASSLVGPPAEQYF. The CDR3 nucleotides are TGTGCCAGCAGTTTAGTTGGCCCCCCGGCCGAGCAGTACTTC.

J is TRBJ1-2 and V is TRBV10-3; 8 bases map to TRBD1. Looked up from germline, CDR1 is ENHRY and CDR2 is SYGVKD. The CDR3 runs 17 residues. The V gene end was trimmed by 0 bases and the J gene end by 8 bases; junction bases not matched to a gene: 14. CDR3 in amino acids: CAISESALVDRVNGYTF. CDR3 bases: TGTGCCATCAGTGAGTCGGCTTTGGTGGACAGGGTGAACGGCTACACCTTC.

The rearrangement joins TRBV7-2 to TRBJ2-1, with TRBD2 identical over 14 bases. The CDR3 covers 18 residues. Looked up from germline, CDR1 is SGHTA and CDR2 is FQGNSA. Trimming cost V 0 bases and J 0 bases; bases outside gene matches: 1. CDR3 sequence: CASSLAGTSGSSYNEQFF. CDR3 bases: TGTGCCAGCAGCTTAGCGGGGACTAGCGGGAGCTCCTACAATGAGCAGTTCTTC.

As to this clonotype: A read error may explain this, as a much larger clone is one base away. V and J are TRBV12-3 or TRBV12-4 and TRBJ1-5; the match to TRBD1 covers 8 bases. This CDR3 spans 14 amino acids. The V gene end was trimmed by 4 bases and the J gene end by 4 bases; junction bases not matched to a gene: 3. The DNA for the CDR3 is TGTGCCAGCAGTTCCCGACAGGGGAATCAGCCCCAGCATTTT. As protein: CASSSRQGNQPQHF.

This clonotype was seen a handful of times. The genes are TRBV18 and TRBJ2-5, with D unclear. Trimming cost V 3 bases and J 4 bases, with 9 bases left between them. CDR3 length equals 13 residues. Germline V lookup: CDR1 KGHSH, CDR2 LQKENI. CDR3 in DNA: TGTGCCAGCTCACCCCCGAATGGAGAGACCCAGTACTTC. Protein: CASSPPNGETQYF.

This clonotype was found a few times. The chain links TRBV20-1 to TRBJ1-1; TRBD1 might be the D (5 bases). The CDR3 is 12 amino acids. Germline V lookup: CDR1 DFQATT, CDR2 SNEGSKA (reference sequence). The V gene lost 6 bases and the J gene lost 1 base, with 9 bases spanning the gap. CDR3 amino acids: CSATDRNTEAFF. The CDR3 DNA sequence: TGCAGTGCAACCGACAGGAACACTGAAGCTTTCTTT.

This clonotype was counted many times. The chain links TRBV5-1 to TRBJ2-3; D unclear. Germline CDR1 is SGHRS and CDR2 is YFSETQ. The V end lost 0 bases, the J end lost 4 bases, and 9 bases lay between the germline ends. The CDR3 is made up of 14 amino acids. CDR3 DNA: TGCGCCAGCAGCTTGGGCAGGTTACCAGATACGCAGTATTTT. Protein sequence: CASSLGRLPDTQYF.

The rearrangement links TRBV27 to TRBJ1-2; 9 nucleotides line up with TRBD1. Germline loops: CDR1 MNHEY, CDR2 SMNVEV (reference sequence). The CDR3 contains 17 residues. V lost 6 bases to trimming and J lost 0 bases; unmatched junction nucleotides: 11. CDR3 sequence: CASRLRGTGQSNYGYTF. For the CDR3, the DNA is TGTGCCAGCAGATTGCGAGGGACAGGGCAATCTAACTATGGCTACACCTTC.

This clonotype has only a few counts. This chain uses TRBV25-1 with TRBJ2-7; 7 bases are a match to TRBD2. Losses at the gene ends were 7 bases for V and 1 base for J; bases not matched to a gene: 7. The CDR3 spans 14 residues. CDR1 is MGHDK, CDR2 SYGVNS, per germline. CDR3 DNA: TGTGCCAGCAACAACAGGCGGGGGTCCTACGAGCAGTACTTC. Its translation: CASNNRRGSYEQYF.

This clonotype was recorded a few times. The J gene is TRBJ2-7, the V gene TRBV4-3; 9 bases align to TRBD1. This CDR3 has 15 amino acids. Germline V gene sequence: CDR1 LGHNA, CDR2 YSLEER. The V segment lost 4 bases and the J segment 6 bases; nucleotides outside the gene matches: 10. The DNA of the CDR3 is TGCGCCAGCAGCCGAGCCAGGACAGGGGTCGGCGAGCAGTACTTC. It specifies CASSRARTGVGEQYF.

The chain links TRBV5-1 to TRBJ2-1; the D gene is possibly TRBD2 (5 bases). The CDR3 has 15 residues. In germline, CDR1 is SGHRS, CDR2 YFSETQ. Trimming cost V 3 bases and J 4 bases, with 14 bases left between them. The CDR3 reads CASSWGDLGYNEQFF. The CDR3 DNA reads as TGCGCCAGCAGCTGGGGAGACCTGGGGTACAATGAGCAGTTCTTC.

The rearrangement uses TRBV5-4 and TRBJ1-2; D is unclear. Germline lookup yields CDR1 SGHNT and CDR2 YYREEE (reference sequence). Trimming cost V 4 bases and J 4 bases, with 8 bases left between them. The CDR3 sequence is 12 residues long. The CDR3 region is CASSVNTYGYTF. CDR3 DNA: TGTGCCAGCAGCGTTAACACCTATGGCTACACCTTC. Using reference TRBV5-4 and TRBJ1-2 for the parts outside the CDR3, the full variable domain is ETGVTQSPTHLIKTRGQQVTLRCSSQSGHNTVSWYQQALGQGPQFIFQYYREEENGRGNFPPRFSGLQFPNYSSELNVNALELDDSALYLCASSVNTYGYTFGSGTRLTVV.

The chain joins TRBV9 to TRBJ2-3, with D unclear. The CDR3 runs 14 residues. V shed 2 bases and J shed 0 bases, with 7 bases lying between them. CDR1 is SGDLS, CDR2 YYNGEE, per germline. The CDR3 coding sequence is TGTGCCAGCAGCGTTCAACAGAGCACAGATACGCAGTATTTT. Its translation is CASSVQQSTDTQYF.

This chain joins TRBV20-1 and TRBJ2-3; perhaps TRBD2 as D (6 bases). The ends were cut back, 0 bases at V and 0 bases at J, with 10 bases in the middle. The CDR3 runs 15 residues. Germline V gene lookup returns CDR1 DFQATT and CDR2 SNEGSKA (reference sequence). CDR3 nucleotides: TGCAGTGCTAGAGATTGGGGGACTAGCACAGATACGCAGTATTTT. Its translation is CSARDWGTSTDTQYF.

The table lists this clonotype with many counts. The chain has TRBV7-9 and TRBJ2-3; D unclear. CDR1 is SEHNR, CDR2 FQNEAQ, per germline (reference sequence). The CDR3 extends over 8 amino acids. Trimming stripped 5 bases from V and 15 bases from J, with 6 bases between. CDR3 region: CASSDQYF. In nucleotides, the CDR3 is TGTGCCAGCAGCGACCAATATTTT.